Below, 8 T cell receptor beta chains from the same sample are listed, as sequenced in a study of cytomegalovirus exposure and HLA in healthy donors. The PCR was carried out with 60 Vbeta primers and 13 Jbeta primers. TCRdb's table, derived via immunoSEQ multiplex PCR, lists solely in-frame clones and lacks some. The top ten clones hold about 1.6% of a sample with about 120,000 clones, roughly 70% of them seen once. Source material: PBMCs. Receptors were obtained from a woman aged 18-29 years in good health and CMV-seronegative.

The V call is TRBV27, the J call TRBJ1-2; unclear D gene. V was clipped by 3 bases and J by 0 bases, with 11 bases between them. Looked up from germline, CDR1 is MNHEY and CDR2 is SMNVEV (reference sequence). The CDR3 has 15 residues. CDR3 residues: CASSLRMQANYGYTF. Written as DNA, the CDR3 is TGTGCCAGCAGTTTGAGGATGCAAGCTAACTATGGCTACACCTTC.

This chain joins TRBV28 and TRBJ1-2; maybe TRBD1 (6 bases). The CDR3 loop spans 13 amino acids. Trimming pared 4 bases from V and 4 bases from J, leaving 10 bases between. Per the germline V gene, CDR1 is MDHEN and CDR2 is SYDVKM. This chain's CDR3 is CASSSQGFYGYTF. For the CDR3, the DNA is TGTGCCAGCAGTTCCCAGGGGTTCTATGGCTACACCTTC.

The chain recombines TRBV7-9 with TRBJ2-1, with 11 bases fitting TRBD2. The germline gives CDR1 SEHNR, CDR2 FQNEAQ (reference sequence). The CDR3 length is 18 residues. The junction had 9 bases not matched to a gene; V was cut back by 5 bases and J by 0 bases. CDR3 DNA: TGTGCCAGCAGCGGAGCGGGACTAGCGGTTAGCTCCTACAATGAGCAGTTCTTC. It codes for CASSGAGLAVSSYNEQFF.

The chain is built from TRBV6-1 and TRBJ2-3; 8 bases fit TRBD1. There are 18 residues in the CDR3. CDR1 and CDR2 (germline): MNHNS, SASEGT. Trimming removed 4 bases from V and 5 bases from J; junction bases left unmatched: 17. CDR3 coding DNA: TGTGCCAGCAGTGTTACAGGGGGGAGGAGAACCCCGCAAGATACGCAGTATTTT. As protein: CASSVTGGRRTPQDTQYF.

With regard to this clone: In this CDR3 the conserved last residue, phenylalanine or tryptophan, is missing, so a read error is likely. The J gene is TRBJ1-1, the V gene TRBV4-1; D is perhaps TRBD1 (5 bases). The CDR3 runs to 20 residues. Germline V gives CDR1 MGHRA, CDR2 YSYEKL. Deletions cut 0 bases from V and 1 base from J, with 24 bases between. Written as DNA, the CDR3 is TGCGCCAGCAGCCAAGATGGTACAAAAGGGGCAATCCAGGCGAACACTGAAGCTTTCGTT. This gives the protein CASSQDGTKGAIQANTEAFV.

The rearrangement joins TRBV2 to TRBJ1-6; 10 bases agree with TRBD1. Trimming removed 8 bases from V and 0 bases from J; junction bases left unmatched: 7. This CDR3 region has 17 residues. Germline CDR1 SNHLY, CDR2 FYNNEI. This chain's CDR3 is CASGKGQGSSYNSPLHF. Written as DNA, the CDR3 is TGTGCCAGCGGAAAGGGACAGGGGAGCTCCTATAATTCACCCCTCCACTTT.

The rearrangement joins TRBV5-1 to TRBJ1-2, with a weak D call TRBD1 (6 bases). Per germline, CDR1 SGHRS and CDR2 YFSETQ. V was cut by 0 bases and J by 1 base, with 16 bases left in between. The CDR3 contains 17 residues. The CDR3 region is CASSLGSLRQDNYGYTF. CDR3 coding DNA: TGCGCCAGCAGCTTGGGGAGTTTAAGACAGGATAACTATGGCTACACCTTC. Based on the CDR3 plus reference TRBV5-1 and TRBJ1-2, the full variable domain is KAGVTQTPRYLIKTRGQQVTLSCSPISGHRSVSWYQQTPGQGLQFLFEYFSETQRNKGNFPGRFSGRQFSNSRSEMNVSTLELGDSALYLCASSLGSLRQDNYGYTFGSGTRLTVV.

This chain connects TRBV29-1 to TRBJ2-3, with 8 positions matching TRBD2. The CDR3 runs 15 residues. V lost 7 bases, J lost 0 bases, and 9 bases stayed unmatched. From germline, CDR1 is SQVTM and CDR2 ANQGSEA. DNA of the CDR3: TGCAGCGCAACAGGGCGCGGGGGGAGCACAGATACGCAGTATTTT. Translation: CSATGRGGSTDTQYF.